This T cell receptor (beta chain) derives from a study of cytomegalovirus exposure and HLA in healthy donors. V lost 4 bases and J lost 0, with 10 bases in between. The CDR3 loop spans 15 amino acids. Per germline, CDR1 MGHRA and CDR2 YSYEKL. With respect to this clone: Its target is not known.

General study results and limits: Associated with HLA alleles at 0.05 false discovery rate in a later analysis were 16,951 TCR beta sequences. There were some 150 TCR beta chains listed as cytomegalovirus-associated. A later analysis appeared to link common viral pathogens to several of the most significant clusters. Analyzed later, most CMV-associated TCR beta chains appeared HLA-restricted.

Both 60 Vbeta primers and 13 Jbeta primers went into the PCR. Assay: immunoSEQ multiplex PCR; the TCRdb copy retains only in-frame clones and omits some. The sample shows 100,000 to 150,000 clones, 65% to 90% of them seen only once. V and J are TRBV4-1 and TRBJ1-5; D perhaps matches TRBD1 (5 bases). This receptor was obtained from a woman between 18 and 30 years old in good health and CMV-seropositive. Sequencing input: PBMCs. In DNA, the CDR3 is TGCGCCAGCAGCCTCGACGGGGGTAGCAATCAGCCCCAGCATTTT. Its translation is CASSLDGGSNQPQHF.